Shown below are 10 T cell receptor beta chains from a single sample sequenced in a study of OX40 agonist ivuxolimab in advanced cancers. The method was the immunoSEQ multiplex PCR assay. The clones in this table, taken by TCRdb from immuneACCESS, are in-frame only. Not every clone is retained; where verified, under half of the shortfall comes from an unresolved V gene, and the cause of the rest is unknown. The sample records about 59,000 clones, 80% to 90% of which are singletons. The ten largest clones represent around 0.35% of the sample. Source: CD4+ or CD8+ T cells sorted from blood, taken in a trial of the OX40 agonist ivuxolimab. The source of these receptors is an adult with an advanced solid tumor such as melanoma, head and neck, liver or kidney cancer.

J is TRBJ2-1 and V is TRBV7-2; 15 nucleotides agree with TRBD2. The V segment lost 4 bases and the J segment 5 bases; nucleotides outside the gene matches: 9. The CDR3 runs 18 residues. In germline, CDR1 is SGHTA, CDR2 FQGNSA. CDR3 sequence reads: CASSWTSGRAQGNNEQFF. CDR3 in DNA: TGTGCCAGCAGCTGGACTAGCGGGAGGGCCCAAGGGAACAATGAGCAGTTCTTC.

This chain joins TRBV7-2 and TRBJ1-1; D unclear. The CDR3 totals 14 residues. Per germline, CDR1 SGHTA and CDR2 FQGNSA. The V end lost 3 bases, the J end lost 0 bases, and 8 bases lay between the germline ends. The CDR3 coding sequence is TGTGCCAGCAGCTTCGCTTTCTTGAACACTGAAGCTTTCTTT. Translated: CASSFAFLNTEAFF.

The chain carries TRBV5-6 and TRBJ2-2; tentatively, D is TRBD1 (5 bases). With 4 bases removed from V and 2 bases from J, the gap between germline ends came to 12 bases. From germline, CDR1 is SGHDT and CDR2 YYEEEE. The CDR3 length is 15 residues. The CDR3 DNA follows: TGTGCCAGCAGCCGATCCGGACATAACACCGGGGAGCTGTTTTTT. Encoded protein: CASSRSGHNTGELFF. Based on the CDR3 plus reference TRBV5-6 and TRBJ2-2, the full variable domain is DAGVTQSPTHLIKTRGQQVTLRCSPKSGHDTVSWYQQALGQGPQFIFQYYEEEERQRGNFPDRFSGHQFPNYSSELNVNALLLGDSALYLCASSRSGHNTGELFFGEGSRLTVL.

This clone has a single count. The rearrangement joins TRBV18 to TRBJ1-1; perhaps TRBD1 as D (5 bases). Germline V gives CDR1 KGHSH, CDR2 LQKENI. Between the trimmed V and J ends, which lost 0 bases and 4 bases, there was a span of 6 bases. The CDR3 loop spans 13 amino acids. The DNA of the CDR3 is TGTGCCAGCTCACCACCGCAGGGCACTGAAGCTTTCTTT. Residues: CASSPPQGTEAFF.

CDR3 coding DNA: TGTGCCAGTAGTAGGATCACAGGGGGCGCGGTAAACCAGCCCCAGCATTTT. It yields the protein CASSRITGGAVNQPQHF. The J gene is TRBJ1-5, the V gene TRBV19; 9 bases line up with TRBD1. The V gene's germline CDR1 is LNHDA and CDR2 SQIVND (reference sequence). The CDR3 length is 17 residues. J gave up 7 bases and V 4 bases, and 14 bases lay outside the gene matches.

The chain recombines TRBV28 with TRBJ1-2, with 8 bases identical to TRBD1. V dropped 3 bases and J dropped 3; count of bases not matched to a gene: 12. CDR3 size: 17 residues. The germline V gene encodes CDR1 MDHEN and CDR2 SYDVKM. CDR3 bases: TGTGCCAGCAGTTTGTTTGGGGGCAGGGGGCTTGACTATGGCTACACCTTC. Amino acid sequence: CASSLFGGRGLDYGYTF.

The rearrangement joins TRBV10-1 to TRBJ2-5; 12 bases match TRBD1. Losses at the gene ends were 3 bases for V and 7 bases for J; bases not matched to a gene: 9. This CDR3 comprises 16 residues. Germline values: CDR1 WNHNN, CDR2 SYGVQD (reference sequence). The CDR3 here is CASSEGTGGRGGTQYF. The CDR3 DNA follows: TGCGCCAGCAGTGAAGGGACAGGGGGCAGGGGAGGGACCCAGTACTTC.

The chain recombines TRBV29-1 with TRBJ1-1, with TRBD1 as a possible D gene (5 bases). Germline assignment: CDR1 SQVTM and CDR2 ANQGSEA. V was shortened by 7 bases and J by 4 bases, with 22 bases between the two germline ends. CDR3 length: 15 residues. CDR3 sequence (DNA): TGCAGCGCCGCCTTCGGGAGGGGAAGCGCCACTGAAGCTTTCTTT. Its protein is CSAAFGRGSATEAFF.

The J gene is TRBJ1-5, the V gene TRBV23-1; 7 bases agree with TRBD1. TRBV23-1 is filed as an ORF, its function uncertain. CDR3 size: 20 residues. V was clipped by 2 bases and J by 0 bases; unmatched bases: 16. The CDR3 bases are TGCGCCAGCAGTCAACCAACAGGGGACGGACACAACGATAGCAATCAGCCCCAGCATTTT. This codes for CASSQPTGDGHNDSNQPQHF.

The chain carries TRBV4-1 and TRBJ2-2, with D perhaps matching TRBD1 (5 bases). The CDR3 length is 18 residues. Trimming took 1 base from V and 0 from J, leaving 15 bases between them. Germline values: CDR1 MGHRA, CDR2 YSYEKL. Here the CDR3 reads CASSQGQRISANTGELFF. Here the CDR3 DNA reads TGCGCCAGCAGCCAAGGACAGAGGATATCTGCGAACACCGGGGAGCTGTTTTTT.